These 17 T cell receptor beta chains originate from one sample sequenced in a study of T-cell reconstitution after alpha-beta-depleted transplantation in children. Molecular barcoding with unique molecular identifiers was used for the TCRbeta library. TCRdb independently ran MiXCR on the PCR reads; one entry per CDR3 protein. The table shows about 980,000 distinct CDR3 sequences, with around 30% occurring only once. This specimen consisted of PBMCs, mostly from graft donor cells, obtained 360 days after TCRalphabeta/CD19-depleted stem cell transplant. These receptors were collected from a boy in the first two years of life who had a stem cell transplant for SCID, so the T cells may come from the graft donor.

The chain couples TRBV20-1 to TRBJ2-2; the D call may be TRBD1 or TRBD2 (5 bases each). The CDR3 covers 15 residues. Germline V lookup: CDR1 DFQATT, CDR2 SNEGSKA (reference sequence). Trimming removed 6 bases from V and 4 bases from J, with 18 bases in between. CDR3 amino acids: CSALGWGSGTGELFF. The CDR3 DNA reads TGCAGTGCGCTGGGTTGGGGGTCGGGCACCGGGGAGCTGTTTTTT.

This clonotype has just a few counts. The V call is TRBV20-1, the J call TRBJ2-3; D is unclear. Per germline, CDR1 DFQATT and CDR2 SNEGSKA (reference sequence). The germline V and J ends were trimmed by 3 bases and 6 bases, with 19 bases remaining between them. CDR3 length equals 15 residues. DNA for the CDR3: TGCAGTGCTAGTCGGGCAAGGCAGCCGTGGGATACGCAGTATTTT. Amino acids: CSASRARQPWDTQYF.

DNA of the CDR3: TGTGCCAGCAGTAACAGTCACCACTATGGCTACACCTTC. Protein sequence: CASSNSHHYGYTF. The V call is TRBV6-4, the J call TRBJ1-2; no firm D call. V dropped 5 bases and J dropped 3 bases, with 10 bases sitting between them. Looked up from germline, CDR1 is MRHNA and CDR2 is SNTAGT. CDR3 length: 13 amino acids.

This clonotype has a handful of counts. The V and J genes are TRBV20-1 and TRBJ2-3; D is possibly TRBD2 (6 bases). CDR1 is DFQATT, CDR2 SNEGSKA, per germline (reference sequence). This CDR3 contains 12 residues. Trimming removed 1 base from V and 4 bases from J, with 6 bases in between. This chain's CDR3 is CSARGGADTQYF. CDR3 bases: TGCAGTGCTAGAGGCGGGGCAGATACGCAGTATTTT.

The V call is TRBV4-1, the J call TRBJ2-1; the match to TRBD2 covers 12 bases. CDR3 length equals 16 residues. Germline V gives CDR1 MGHRA, CDR2 YSYEKL. J was trimmed by 7 bases and V by 3 bases; bases with no gene match: 7. In DNA, the CDR3 is TGCGCCAGCAGCCACGCTACTAGCGGGGGGAAAAATGAGCAGTTCTTC. Protein: CASSHATSGGKNEQFF.

This clonotype came up a few times. The V and J genes are TRBV4-3 and TRBJ2-1, with 12 positions matching TRBD2. Germline lookup yields CDR1 LGHNA and CDR2 YSLEER. This CDR3 is built from 20 residues. After removal of 1 base from V and 2 bases from J, the junction contained 12 bases not matched to a gene. The CDR3 nucleotides read TGCGCCAGCAGCCAAGGGGTGGGACTAGCGGGCCTGAGGACCTACAATGAGCAGTTCTTC. Protein: CASSQGVGLAGLRTYNEQFF.

The chain uses TRBV7-9 and TRBJ1-2, with D possibly TRBD1 on 6 matching bases. V was pared by 6 bases and J by 4 bases, with 18 bases between. The CDR3 covers 15 residues. Germline CDR1 is SEHNR and CDR2 is FQNEAQ (reference sequence). CDR3 in amino acids: CASSRDIAGPYGYTF. Written as DNA, the CDR3 is TGTGCCAGCAGTCGGGACATCGCTGGACCCTATGGCTACACCTTC.

The chain is built from TRBV19 and TRBJ2-3; 8 bases are a match to TRBD2. CDR1 LNHDA and CDR2 SQIVND come from the germline V gene (reference sequence). V was clipped by 6 bases and J by 13 bases; unmatched bases: 12. The CDR3 extends over 13 amino acids. CDR3 amino acids: CASSPSRTSREYF. The CDR3 coding sequence is TGTGCCAGTAGCCCTAGTAGGACTAGCCGAGAGTATTTT.

In its sample, this clonotype was seen a few times. The chain uses TRBV18 and TRBJ2-3; D not resolved. From germline, CDR1 is KGHSH and CDR2 LQKENI. The V end was cut by 3 bases, the J end by 4 bases, with 5 bases between. The CDR3 sequence is 12 residues long. CDR3 in amino acids: CASSPESDTQYF. The CDR3 bases are TGTGCCAGCTCACCCGAATCAGATACGCAGTATTTT.

The chain couples TRBV5-1 to TRBJ2-5, with a weak D call TRBD2 (7 bases). The CDR3 covers 15 residues. V shed 5 bases and J shed 4 bases, with 18 bases lying between them. Germline lookup yields CDR1 SGHRS and CDR2 YFSETQ. For the CDR3, the DNA is TGCGCCAGCAGGACCGGGGGGCCGTTGGGAGAGACCCAGTACTTC. Translated, it gives CASRTGGPLGETQYF.

This clonotype was detected only a few times. The junction departs from the called germline gene at one end, perhaps through a read error. The chain recombines TRBV18 with TRBJ2-7; D is uncertain. Germline V lookup: CDR1 KGHSH, CDR2 LQKENI. CDR3 size: 12 residues. The CDR3 bases are TGTGCCAGCTCACCACTCTCCGACGAGCAGTACTTC. Translated, it gives CASSPLSDEQYF.

The chain is built from TRBV5-1 and TRBJ2-5, with 7 bases aligning to TRBD1. The CDR3 totals 14 residues. Germline CDR1 SGHRS, CDR2 YFSETQ. V shed 6 bases, J shed 2 bases, and the junction held 7 bases outside the gene matches. CDR3 loop: CASNLRGRQETQYF. CDR3 coding DNA: TGCGCCAGCAATCTAAGGGGGCGACAAGAGACCCAGTACTTC.

This clonotype was counted only a few times. The chain links TRBV15 to TRBJ2-1, with D tentatively TRBD2 (5 bases). The germline V and J ends were trimmed by 1 base and 5 bases, with 12 bases remaining between them. This CDR3 is 15 amino acids long. CDR1 LNHNV and CDR2 YYDKDF come from the germline V gene (reference sequence). The CDR3 nucleotides are TGTGCCACCAGCAGAGGAGGAGGTAGGGACAATGAGCAGTTCTTC. This sequence encodes CATSRGGGRDNEQFF.

This clonotype was picked up a small number of times. This chain links TRBV6-5 with TRBJ2-5; D possibly corresponds to TRBD2 (5 bases). V shed 0 bases and J shed 5 bases, with 7 bases lying between them. The V gene's germline CDR1 is MNHEY and CDR2 SVGAGI. The CDR3 runs 13 residues. The CDR3 sequence: CASSYSRGETQYF. The CDR3 coding sequence is TGTGCCAGCAGTTACTCTAGAGGGGAGACCCAGTACTTC.

This clonotype was seen only a few times. The chain has TRBV29-1 and TRBJ2-4; no clear D. The CDR3 consists of 13 residues. Trimming took 4 bases from V and 0 from J, leaving 7 bases between them. Germline CDR1 is SQVTM and CDR2 is ANQGSEA. The CDR3 here is CSVGHVAKNIQYF. Written as DNA, the CDR3 is TGCAGCGTTGGACACGTAGCCAAAAACATTCAGTACTTC.

This clonotype came up a few times. The V call is TRBV25-1, the J call TRBJ2-1; perhaps D is TRBD1 or TRBD2 (5 bases each). This CDR3 has 15 residues. Germline lookup yields CDR1 MGHDK and CDR2 SYGVNS. V lost 7 bases and J lost 5, with 18 bases in between. CDR3 DNA sequence: TGTGCCAGCAAGGGGCGGGCTCCGGCCCACAATGAGCAGTTCTTC. This encodes CASKGRAPAHNEQFF.

The rearrangement joins TRBV7-4 to TRBJ2-7; the D is unclear. This CDR3 is built from 13 residues. The V and J ends lost 4 bases and 6 bases respectively, with 13 bases between them. Germline V gene lookup returns CDR1 SGHVT and CDR2 SQSDAQ. CDR3 residues: CASSSPRKGEQYF. The CDR3 DNA reads TGTGCCAGCAGCTCCCCTCGCAAGGGCGAGCAGTACTTC.